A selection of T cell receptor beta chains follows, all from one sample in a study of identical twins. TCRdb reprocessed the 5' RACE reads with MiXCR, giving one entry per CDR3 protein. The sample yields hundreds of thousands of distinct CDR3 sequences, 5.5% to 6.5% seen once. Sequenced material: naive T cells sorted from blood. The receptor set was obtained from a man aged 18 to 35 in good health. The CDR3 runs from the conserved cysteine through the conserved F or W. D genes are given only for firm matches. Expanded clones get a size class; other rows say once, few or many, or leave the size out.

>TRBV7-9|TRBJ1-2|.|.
TGTGCCAGCAGCGACCTTTGGCAGCCAGATTATGGCTACACCTTC
CASSDLWQPDYGYTF
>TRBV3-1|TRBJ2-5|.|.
TGTGCCAGCAGTGTCGGACGCCTCCAAGAGACCCAGTACTTC
CASSVGRLQETQYF
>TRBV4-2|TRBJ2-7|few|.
TGTGCCAGCAGCCAAGGGATCCCGGGGGAGCAGTACTTC
CASSQGIPGEQYF
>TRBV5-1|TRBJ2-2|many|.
TGCGCCAGCAGGCCCTCGGCCGGGGAGCTGTTTTTT
CASRPSAGELFF
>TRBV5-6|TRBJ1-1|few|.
TGTGCCAGCAGCTTCCGGACTGCGAACACTGAAGCTTTCTTT
CASSFRTANTEAFF
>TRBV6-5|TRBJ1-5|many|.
TGTGCCAGCAGTTACCACACAGGGAAGGATCAGCCCCAGCATTTT
CASSYHTGKDQPQHF
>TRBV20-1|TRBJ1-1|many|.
TGCAGTGCACCACTTTCCGGAGGGGGGTTGCGGAACACTGAAGCTTTCTTT
CSAPLSGGGLRNTEAFF
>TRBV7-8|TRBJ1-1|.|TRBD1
TGTGCCAGCAGCTTCAGGGACAGGTTTGAAGCTTTCTTT
CASSFRDRFEAFF
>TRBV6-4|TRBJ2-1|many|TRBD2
TGTGCCAGCAGTGAGACTAGCGGGAGGAATGAGCAGTTCTTC
CASSETSGRNEQFF
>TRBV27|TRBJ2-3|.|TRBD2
TGTGCCAGCAGGGGACTAGCTCACCTCACAGATACGCAGTATTTT
CASRGLAHLTDTQYF
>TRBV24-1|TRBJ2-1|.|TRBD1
TGTGCCACCAGTGATTTTAGGGGGCCCTACAATGAGCAGTTCTTC
CATSDFRGPYNEQFF
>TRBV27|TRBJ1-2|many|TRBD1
TGTGCCAGCAGTTTACGGGGTCAGGGGGCTATCGATAACTATGGCTACACCTTC
CASSLRGQGAIDNYGYTF
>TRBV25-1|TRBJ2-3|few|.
TGTGCCAGCAGTGACCATACGCAGTATTTT
CASSDHTQYF
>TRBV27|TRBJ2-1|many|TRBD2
TGTGCCAGCAGAGGACTAGCGGAGAGCTCCTACAATGAGCAGTTCTTC
CASRGLAESSYNEQFF
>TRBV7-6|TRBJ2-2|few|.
TGTGCCAGCAGCTTAAACGCCCCCCTCCCGGGACTGAACACCGGGGAGCTGTTTTTT
CASSLNAPLPGLNTGELFF
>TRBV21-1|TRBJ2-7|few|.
TGTGCCAGCAGCAAATGCCCCACAGGGCGGGCATACGAGCAGTACTTC
CASSKCPTGRAYEQYF
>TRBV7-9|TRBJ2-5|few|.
TGTGCCAGCAGCTCCGACACTTTCCAAGAGACCCAGTACTTC
CASSSDTFQETQYF
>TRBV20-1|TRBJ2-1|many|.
TGCAGTGCTAGAGCAAAGACCTACAATGAGCAGTTCTTC
CSARAKTYNEQFF
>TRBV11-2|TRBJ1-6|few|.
TGTGCCAGCAGCTTGTGGGTCACAGGGAGTTTGTCCTTTATGTCACCCCTCCACTTT
CASSLWVTGSLSFMSPLHF
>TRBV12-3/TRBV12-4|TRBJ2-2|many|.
TGTGCCAGCAGTTTTGTAGGGTCCGGGGAGCTGTTTTTT
CASSFVGSGELFF
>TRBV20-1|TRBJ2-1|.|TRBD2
TGCAGTGCTAGTTCTCCTAGCGGGAGAGGTGAGCAGTTCTTC
CSASSPSGRGEQFF
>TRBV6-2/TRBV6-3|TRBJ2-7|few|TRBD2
TGTGCCAGCAACCTCTGGAGTAGCGGGATAACGTACGAGCAGTACTTC
CASNLWSSGITYEQYF
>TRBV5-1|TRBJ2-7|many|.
TGCGCCAGCAGCCTTAGGTCGTTGGGAATCGGCGAGCAGTACTTC
CASSLRSLGIGEQYF
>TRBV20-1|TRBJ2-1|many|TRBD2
TGCAGTGCTTCATTTAGCGGGATCTACAATGAGCAGTTCTTC
CSASFSGIYNEQFF